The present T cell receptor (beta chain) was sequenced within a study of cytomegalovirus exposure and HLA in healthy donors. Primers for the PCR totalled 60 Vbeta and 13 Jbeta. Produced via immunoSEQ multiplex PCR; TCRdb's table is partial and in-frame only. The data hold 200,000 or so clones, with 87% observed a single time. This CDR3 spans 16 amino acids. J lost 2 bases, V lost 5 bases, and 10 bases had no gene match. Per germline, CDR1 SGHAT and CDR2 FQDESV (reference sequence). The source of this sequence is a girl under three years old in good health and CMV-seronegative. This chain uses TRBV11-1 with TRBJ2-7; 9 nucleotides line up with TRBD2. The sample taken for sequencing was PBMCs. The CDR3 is CASSRSSSGAPYEQYF. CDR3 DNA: TGTGCCAGCAGCCGGAGCTCTAGCGGGGCCCCCTACGAGCAGTACTTC. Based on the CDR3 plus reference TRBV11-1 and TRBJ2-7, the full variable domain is EAEVAQSPRYKITEKSQAVAFWCDPISGHATLYWYRQILGQGPELLVQFQDESVVDDSQLPKDRFSAERLKGVDSTLKIQPAELGDSAMYLCASSRSSSGAPYEQYFGPGTRLTVT.